This T cell receptor (beta chain) was identified during a study of cytomegalovirus exposure and HLA in healthy donors. Study results and limitations: Presence/absence analysis assumed near-uniform sequencing depth across donors. Only CMV serostatus was available as immune exposure information. It was reportedly the case that the classifier diagnosed cytomegalovirus status with high specificity and sensitivity.

Trimming shortened V by 4 bases and J by 5 bases, and 14 bases separated the two germline ends. CDR1 is MGHRA and CDR2 is YSYEKL in the germline V gene. The CDR3 is made up of 14 amino acids. In regard to this clone: The antigen is undetermined.

Primers included in the PCR were 60 Vbeta and 13 Jbeta primers. The protocol was immunoSEQ multiplex PCR, while the TCRdb copy is restricted to in-frame clones and leaves out a portion. The data show around 150,000 clones, more than 75% seen once. This TCR came from a man younger than 35 in good health and CMV-seropositive. The V call is TRBV4-1, the J call TRBJ2-5, with TRBD2 as a possible D gene (6 bases). Sequencing was done on a sample of PBMCs. CDR3 bases: TGCGCCAGCAGCCCCGCTAGCGTTCCGGAGACCCAGTACTTC. Protein: CASSPASVPETQYF.